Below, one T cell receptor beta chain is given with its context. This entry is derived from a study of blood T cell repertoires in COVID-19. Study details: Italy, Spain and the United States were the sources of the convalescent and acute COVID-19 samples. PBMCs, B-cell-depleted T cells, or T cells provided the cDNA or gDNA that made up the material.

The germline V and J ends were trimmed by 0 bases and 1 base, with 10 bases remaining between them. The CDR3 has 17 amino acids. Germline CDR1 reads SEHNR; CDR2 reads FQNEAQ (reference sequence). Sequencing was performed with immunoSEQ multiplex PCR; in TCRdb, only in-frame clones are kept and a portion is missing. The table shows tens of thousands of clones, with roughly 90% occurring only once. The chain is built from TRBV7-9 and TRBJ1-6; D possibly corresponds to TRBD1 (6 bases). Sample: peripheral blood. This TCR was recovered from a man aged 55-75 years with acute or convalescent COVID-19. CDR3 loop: CASSLATGYSYNSPLHF. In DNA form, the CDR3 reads TGTGCCAGCAGCTTAGCCACAGGGTATTCCTATAATTCACCCCTCCACTTT. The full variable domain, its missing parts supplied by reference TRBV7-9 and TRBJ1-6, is DTGVSQNPRHKITKRGQNVTFRCDPISEHNRLYWYRQTLGQGPEFLTYFQNEAQLEKSRLLSDRFSAERPKGSFSTLEIQRTEQGDSAMYLCASSLATGYSYNSPLHFGNGTRLTVT.